Listed below are T cell receptor beta chains from one sample, sequenced in a study of blood T cell repertoires in COVID-19. The repertoire was sequenced with immunoSEQ multiplex PCR; TCRdb's copy has only in-frame clones and lacks some. The sample includes about 200,000 clones, 80% to 85% of them seen just once. Source material: peripheral blood. The source is a man aged 35 to 55 with acute or convalescent COVID-19. Each CDR3 is given with its conserved first and last residue. A D gene is named only where the DNA matches it firmly. The size of a clone is reported for some rows only, either as once, few or many, or as a class for expanded clones.

.	TRBV3-1/TRBV3-2	TRBJ1-5	TRBD1	CASSQNEGANQPQHF	TGTGCCAGCAGCCAGAACGAGGGGGCGAATCAGCCCCAGCATTTT
few	TRBV11-2	TRBJ2-3	.	CASSFRVDTQYF	TGTGCCAGCAGCTTCCGGGTAGATACGCAGTATTTT
once	TRBV24-1	TRBJ2-3	.	CATSDFWGWEYF	TGTGCCACCAGTGATTTTTGGGGCTGGGAGTATTTT
.	TRBV16	TRBJ2-5	TRBD2	CASSRTTGLATETQYF	TGTGCCAGCAGCCGAACTACGGGACTAGCAACAGAGACCCAGTACTTC
.	TRBV3-1/TRBV3-2	TRBJ2-7	TRBD1	CASSQAWGRDSLYF	TGTGCCAGCAGCCAAGCCTGGGGAAGGGACAGTCTGTACTTC
.	TRBV6-5	TRBJ2-7	TRBD1	CASTMTGTIYEQYF	TGTGCCAGCACCATGACAGGGACCATCTACGAGCAGTACTTC
.	TRBV9	TRBJ2-5	.	CASSADNEEETQYF	TGTGCCAGCAGCGCAGACAATGAAGAAGAGACCCAGTACTTC
once	TRBV19	TRBJ2-7	.	CATSYPQDGEQYF	TGTGCCACCTCCTATCCCCAAGATGGCGAGCAGTACTTC
.	TRBV12-5	TRBJ1-1	.	CASGLGPGLPRGAFF	TGTGCTAGTGGTTTGGGACCCGGACTTCCTCGCGGGGCTTTCTTT
.	TRBV7-6	TRBJ1-3	TRBD1	CASSLGMTGGIGNTIYF	TGTGCCAGCAGCTTAGGAATGACAGGGGGCATTGGAAACACCATATATTTT
.	TRBV7-2	TRBJ1-2	.	CASSWRTGGYTF	TGTGCCAGCAGCTGGAGGACGGGAGGCTACACCTTC
.	TRBV13	TRBJ2-1	.	CASSYQPRVNYNEQFF	TGTGCCAGCAGCTACCAGCCCAGGGTAAACTACAATGAGCAGTTCTTC
.	TRBV18	TRBJ1-5	.	CASSQGGGQPQHF	TGTGCCAGCTCACAGGGCGGAGGGCAGCCCCAGCATTTT